The clone carrying this T cell receptor (beta chain) has a handful of counts. The antigen is undetermined. The CDR3 totals 17 residues. V lost 0 bases to trimming and J lost 2 bases; unmatched junction nucleotides: 4. The germline gives CDR1 KGHDR, CDR2 SFDVKD. The data are from a study of T-cell memory formation after mild COVID-19. Study background: Largely, the TCR clusters proved donor specific.

Regarding the study as a whole: Later expanders leaned CD4+, whereas day 15 to 85 contracting clones were balanced CD4/CD8.

MiXCR, run by TCRdb on the 5' RACE reads, gives a single entry per CDR3 protein. The profile shows 450,000 to 650,000 distinct CDR3 sequences, roughly 22% of them singletons. This TCR was recovered from an adult woman who had mild COVID-19 (a few samples of this study predate the infection). Cell type and time point are not known. The rearrangement uses TRBV24-1 and TRBJ2-3; 10 positions agree with TRBD2. The material sequenced was PBMCs or a T cell subset sorted from them (not recorded which). CDR3 residues: CATSDLKRGGITDTQYF. The CDR3 bases are TGTGCCACCAGTGATTTGAAGCGGGGGGGCATCACAGATACGCAGTATTTT.